This T cell receptor (beta chain) was identified during a study of radiotherapy plus CTLA-4 blockade in lung cancer. Across the study: Roughly 17% of patients responded objectively, and roughly 30% achieved disease control.

Focal radiation with ipilimumab CTLA-4 blockade was given to patients with chemo-refractory metastatic non-small-cell lung cancer. Comments on this clone: Its antigen is unknown.

The assay was immunoSEQ multiplex PCR, and TCRdb's table has in-frame clones only and misses some. The sample lists about 110,000 clones; roughly 77% were seen once. Study observations and caveats: Per reports, early blood T cell clone dynamics, plus interferon-beta, forecast response most strongly.

This CDR3 contains 13 residues. CDR1 and CDR2 (germline): SGDLS, YYNGEE. With 1 base removed from V and 3 bases from J, the gap between germline ends came to 7 bases. J is TRBJ2-5 and V is TRBV9; perhaps TRBD1 as D (5 bases). This TCR derives from a human donor with non-small cell lung cancer that progressed on radiotherapy plus ipilimumab. Some clones in this sample may be carry-over from other donors' samples. The material sequenced was peripheral blood, taken from a patient treated with radiotherapy plus ipilimumab. CDR3 in amino acids: CASSVSGKETQYF. The CDR3 DNA reads TGTGCCAGCAGCGTATCAGGGAAAGAGACCCAGTACTTC.